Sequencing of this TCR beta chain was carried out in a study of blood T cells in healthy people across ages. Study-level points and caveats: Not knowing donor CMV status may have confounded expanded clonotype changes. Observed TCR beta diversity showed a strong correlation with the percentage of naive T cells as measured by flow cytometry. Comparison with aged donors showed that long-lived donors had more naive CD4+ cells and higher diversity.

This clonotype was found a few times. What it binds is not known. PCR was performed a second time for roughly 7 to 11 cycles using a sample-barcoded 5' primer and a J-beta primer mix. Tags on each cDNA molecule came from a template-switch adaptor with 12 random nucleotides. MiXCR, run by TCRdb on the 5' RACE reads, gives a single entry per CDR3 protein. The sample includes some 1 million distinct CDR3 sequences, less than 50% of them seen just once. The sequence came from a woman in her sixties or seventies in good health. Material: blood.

This CDR3 reads CASSLEPGVQTQYF. CDR3 nucleotide sequence: TGCGCCAGCAGCTTGGAACCGGGAGTACAGACCCAGTACTTC. This chain connects TRBV5-1 to TRBJ2-5, with TRBD2 as a possible D gene (6 bases). V lost 0 bases to trimming and J lost 6 bases, with 12 bases between them. The CDR3 spans 14 residues. The V gene's germline CDR1 is SGHRS and CDR2 YFSETQ.